This is a list of T cell receptor beta chains from one sample in a study of blood T cells in healthy people across ages. TCRdb reprocessed the 5' RACE reads with MiXCR, giving one entry per CDR3 protein. The sample lists around 280,000 distinct CDR3 sequences, around 29% occurring once. Material for sequencing was blood. Receptor source: a woman in her 70s in good health. The CDR3 runs from the conserved cysteine through the conserved F or W. The D gene is left open where the match is weak. Clone size is not always given. Where it is, it says once, few, many or a class for expanded clones.

clone size	D gene	V gene	J gene	CDR3 DNA	CDR3 protein
-	-	TRBV6-5	TRBJ2-7	TGTGCCAGCAGTTACAGCGGGTATGCCTACGAGCAGTACTTC	CASSYSGYAYEQYF
few	-	TRBV19	TRBJ2-7	TGTGCCAGTAGAAGGGAGATGGGGGAGCAGTACTTC	CASRREMGEQYF
few	TRBD1	TRBV7-2	TRBJ2-7	TGTGCCAGCAGCTTAGCAGGACAGGGGGCGTCCTACGAGCAGTACTTC	CASSLAGQGASYEQYF
-	-	TRBV12-3/TRBV12-4	TRBJ2-3	TGTGCCAGCAGTTCCGACCAGCGGAGGCGCACAGATACGCAGTATTTT	CASSSDQRRRTDTQYF
many	-	TRBV28	TRBJ2-7	TGTGCCAGCAGTTTACCAGGGTTCGAGCAGTACTTC	CASSLPGFEQYF
-	-	TRBV6-6	TRBJ1-4	TGTGCCAGCAGTTACGAAGACCTAAGGTCCGTTAATGAAAAACTGTTTTTT	CASSYEDLRSVNEKLFF
-	-	TRBV9	TRBJ1-1	TGTGCCAGCAGCCCTTTCCGGAGGGGGAGCACTGAAGCTTTCTTT	CASSPFRRGSTEAFF
many	-	TRBV28	TRBJ2-7	TGTGCCAGCAGTTCCGTGGGCGAATGGGTAAGAACCTACGAGCAGTACTTC	CASSSVGEWVRTYEQYF
few	-	TRBV14	TRBJ2-2	TGTGCCAGCAGCCAAGTAGGAGGGCGTCCCGGGGAGCTGTTTTTT	CASSQVGGRPGELFF
-	TRBD2	TRBV20-1	TRBJ2-1	TGCAGTGAGACTACTAGCGGGAGAACTTCCTACAATGAGCAGTTCTTC	CSETTSGRTSYNEQFF
few	TRBD1	TRBV10-2	TRBJ1-1	TGCGCCAGCAGGACTTCGGGACAGGGGGCTGAAGCTTTCTTT	CASRTSGQGAEAFF
-	TRBD2	TRBV5-1	TRBJ2-1	TGCGCCAGCACCAATCGGGCTAGCGGGAGCTCCTACAATGAGCAGTTCTTC	CASTNRASGSSYNEQFF
-	TRBD1	TRBV29-1	TRBJ1-5	TGCAGCGTAGGACAGGGATTTGGGCAGCCCCAGCATTTT	CSVGQGFGQPQHF
-	TRBD2	TRBV7-9	TRBJ2-1	TGTGCCAGCAGCCCGACTAGCGGGGCTTCGAGCTCCTACAATGAGCAGTTCTTC	CASSPTSGASSSYNEQFF
-	TRBD1	TRBV4-1	TRBJ2-7	TGCGCCAGCAGCCAAGATCTAGGGCAGGGGGTCTACGAGCAGTACTTC	CASSQDLGQGVYEQYF
-	-	TRBV13	TRBJ2-1	TGTGCCAGCAGCTTACCCCACAATATCGGGGCGTCCTACAATGAGCAGTTCTTC	CASSLPHNIGASYNEQFF
-	TRBD1	TRBV4-3	TRBJ1-5	TGCGCCAGCAGCCAAACGACAGGGCGCAATCAGCCCCAGCATTTT	CASSQTTGRNQPQHF
-	TRBD2	TRBV20-1	TRBJ2-3	TGCAGTGCCAACGGACTAGCGGGAGTTACAGATACGCAGTATTTT	CSANGLAGVTDTQYF
-	TRBD1	TRBV3-1	TRBJ2-7	TGTGCCAGCACCGGACAGGGGACCCTCGAGCAGTACTTC	CASTGQGTLEQYF
-	-	TRBV9	TRBJ2-2	TGTGCCAGCAGCGTAGACATCGGCTGGGAGCTGTTTTTT	CASSVDIGWELFF
-	TRBD1	TRBV7-2	TRBJ1-2	TGTGCCAGCAGCTCGGGGCGGGGACAGAGAATAGCCTATGGCTACACCTTC	CASSSGRGQRIAYGYTF
few	-	TRBV19	TRBJ2-1	TGTGCCAGTAGTGACTACAATGAGCAGTTCTTC	CASSDYNEQFF
-	TRBD1	TRBV24-1	TRBJ2-7	TGTGCCACCAGCCCACAGGGGCAATCCTACGAGCAGTACTTC	CATSPQGQSYEQYF
-	-	TRBV29-1	TRBJ2-5	TGCAGCGGCTACTCTATGGGCGGGCAAGAGACCCAGTACTTC	CSGYSMGGQETQYF
few	-	TRBV20-1	TRBJ2-7	TGCAGTGCTAGAGGGGACGGGTGGGTAACCTACGAGCAGTACTTC	CSARGDGWVTYEQYF
-	-	TRBV28	TRBJ1-1	TGTGCCAGCAGTCTAATCCACCGGATGAACACTGAAGCTTTCTTT	CASSLIHRMNTEAFF
many	TRBD1	TRBV20-1	TRBJ2-7	TGCAGTGCTAGACAGGGACAGAACTACCACGAGCAGTACTTC	CSARQGQNYHEQYF
many	-	TRBV5-1	TRBJ1-2	TGCGCCAGCAGCCGGGAACCTGGCGGTGGCTACACCTTC	CASSREPGGGYTF
-	-	TRBV20-1	TRBJ1-4	TGCAGCTGGGACTTTAATGAAAAACTGTTTTTT	CSWDFNEKLFF
few	-	TRBV24-1	TRBJ2-2	TGTGCCACCAGTGATACACAGGGCCGCGGGGAGCTGTTTTTT	CATSDTQGRGELFF